Below are 20 T cell receptor beta chains sequenced from a single sample in a study of blood T cell repertoires in COVID-19. Only in-frame clones appear in the TCRdb table, and some are missing; sequencing was by immunoSEQ multiplex PCR. Counted here are approximately 200,000 clones, 75% to 90% occurring once; the ten biggest clones make up about 4.7%. The sample comprised PBMCs or T cells enriched from blood (not recorded which). These receptors were obtained from a woman in her twenties or thirties who had been exposed to COVID-19.

The genes are TRBV3-1 (or the pseudogene TRBV3-2) and TRBJ2-2; 8 bases align to TRBD1. Germline CDR1 and CDR2: LGHDT and YNNKEL (reference sequence). The CDR3 length is 16 residues. V was clipped by 4 bases and J by 5 bases; unmatched bases: 9. CDR3 sequence reads: CASSLTRGRGTGELFF. The CDR3 bases are TGTGCCAGCAGCCTCACCAGGGGGCGAGGGACCGGGGAGCTGTTTTTT.

The gene calls are TRBV5-1 and TRBJ2-1, with TRBD2 identical over 8 bases. Per germline, CDR1 SGHRS and CDR2 YFSETQ. The CDR3 consists of 14 residues. With V trimmed by 4 bases and J by 1 base, 1 base remained unmatched. CDR3 coding DNA: TGCGCCAGCAGCACGGGGGGGTCCTACAATGAGCAGTTCTTC. As protein: CASSTGGSYNEQFF.

The chain has TRBV27 and TRBJ2-1; maybe TRBD2 (6 bases). The CDR3 covers 14 residues. The ends were cut back, 4 bases at V and 4 bases at J, with 11 bases in the middle. Germline values: CDR1 MNHEY, CDR2 SMNVEV (reference sequence). The CDR3 region is CASSSRDFYNEQFF. CDR3 in DNA: TGTGCCAGCAGTTCCCGGGACTTTTACAATGAGCAGTTCTTC.

V gene TRBV4-2 combines with J gene TRBJ2-2, with D maybe TRBD1 (6 bases). There are 17 residues in the CDR3. Germline CDR1 reads LGHNA; CDR2 reads YNFKEQ. V lost 1 base, J lost 0 bases, and 12 bases lay in between. The CDR3 DNA follows: TGTGCCAGCAGCCAAGTCCAAACAGGGTCGAACACCGGGGAGCTGTTTTTT. Its translation is CASSQVQTGSNTGELFF.

The chain is built from TRBV4-1 and TRBJ1-2; D gene uncertain. V was shortened by 0 bases and J by 4 bases, with 15 bases between the two germline ends. CDR3 length: 16 residues. Germline CDR1 reads MGHRA; CDR2 reads YSYEKL. This CDR3 reads CASSQDVGWGVYGYTF. CDR3 DNA: TGCGCCAGCAGCCAAGATGTCGGGTGGGGAGTCTATGGCTACACCTTC.

V gene TRBV5-1 combines with J gene TRBJ1-4; D unclear. V lost 3 bases to trimming and J lost 0 bases, with 9 bases between them. The CDR3 contains 15 residues. Germline CDR1 is SGHRS and CDR2 is YFSETQ. This CDR3 is CASSSRTATNEKLFF. The CDR3 DNA follows: TGCGCCAGCAGCTCGAGAACCGCAACTAATGAAAAACTGTTTTTT.

This chain uses TRBV9 with TRBJ1-1; 7 bases match TRBD1. This CDR3 is built from 15 residues. Germline CDR1 reads SGDLS; CDR2 reads YYNGEE. The trim removed 3 bases at V and 4 bases at J, leaving 9 bases unmatched. CDR3 protein: CASSGATGYGTEAFF. As DNA, the CDR3 is TGTGCCAGCAGCGGAGCGACAGGGTACGGCACTGAAGCTTTCTTT.

This CDR3 is CASRPWGLFSYEQYF. In DNA form, the CDR3 reads TGTGCCAGCAGGCCTTGGGGACTATTCTCCTACGAGCAGTACTTC. The rearrangement links TRBV11-2 to TRBJ2-7; 7 nucleotides align to TRBD2. V shed 6 bases and J 0 bases; nucleotides not matched to a gene: 8. Germline V gene data show CDR1 as SGHAT and CDR2 as FQNNGV. The CDR3 length is 15 residues.

This clone was seen a single time. The chain recombines TRBV19 with TRBJ2-7; D possibly corresponds to TRBD2 (7 bases). V lost 7 bases to trimming and J lost 1 base, with 14 bases between them. CDR1 is LNHDA, CDR2 SQIVND, per germline (reference sequence). There are 14 residues in the CDR3. CDR3 in amino acids: CASTGGPPSYEQYF. For the CDR3, the DNA is TGTGCCAGTACGGGGGGCCCGCCGTCCTACGAGCAGTACTTC. Complete variable domain (other parts from reference TRBV19 and TRBJ2-7): DGGITQSPKYLFRKEGQNVTLSCEQNLNHDAMYWYRQDPGQGLRLIYYSQIVNDFQKGDIAEGYSVSREKKESFPLTVTSAQKNPTAFYLCASTGGPPSYEQYFGPGTRLTVT.

The rearrangement joins TRBV3-1 (or the pseudogene TRBV3-2) to TRBJ1-1, with D possibly TRBD1 on 6 matching bases. V lost 0 bases to trimming and J lost 3 bases, with 17 bases between them. CDR1 is LGHDT and CDR2 is YNNKEL in the germline V gene (reference sequence). The CDR3 is made up of 17 amino acids. CDR3 sequence: CASSQEWQGKIDTEAFF. For the CDR3, the DNA is TGTGCCAGCAGCCAAGAGTGGCAGGGGAAAATCGACACTGAAGCTTTCTTT.

The table lists this clone with a count of one. The rearrangement uses TRBV21-1 and TRBJ1-4. TRBV21-1 is described as a pseudogene. The CDR3 sequence is 17 residues long. This chain's CDR3 is CASSKAGADHINEKLFF. CDR3 bases: TGTGCCAGCAGCAAAGCTGGAGCAGATCATATCAATGAAAAACTGTTTTTT.

The chain couples TRBV18 to TRBJ1-2, with D perhaps matching TRBD1 (5 bases). Germline lookup yields CDR1 KGHSH and CDR2 LQKENI. Trimming removed 0 bases at V and 1 base at J, with 9 bases between. The CDR3 loop spans 15 amino acids. The chain's CDR3 is CASSPPSQGNYGYTF. The DNA of the CDR3 is TGTGCCAGCTCACCACCGTCCCAGGGTAACTATGGCTACACCTTC.

The CDR3 here is CASSLTGEKLFF. The CDR3, as DNA: TGTGCCAGCAGCTTGACAGGTGAAAAACTGTTTTTT. The chain uses TRBV5-6 and TRBJ1-4, with D maybe TRBD1 (5 bases). Germline-derived CDR1 and CDR2 are SGHDT and YYEEEE. The CDR3 totals 12 residues. V dropped 1 base and J dropped 7 bases, with 5 bases sitting between them.

V and J are TRBV7-8 and TRBJ1-5; the D gene is possibly TRBD1 (6 bases). The CDR3 runs to 14 residues. Germline CDR1 is SGHVS and CDR2 is FQNEAQ. Trimming removed 5 bases at V and 9 bases at J, with 17 bases between. CDR3 bases: TGTGCCAGCAGCGTATTCCAGGAGACAGGGCCCCAGCATTTT. Protein: CASSVFQETGPQHF.

The chain couples TRBV6-5 to TRBJ2-5; 9 nucleotides line up with TRBD2. Per germline, CDR1 MNHEY and CDR2 SVGAGI. CDR3 length equals 14 residues. Trimming cost V 7 bases and J 4 bases; bases outside gene matches: 7. The CDR3 here is CASNGGGAGETQYF. In nucleotides, the CDR3 is TGTGCCAGCAATGGCGGGGGGGCAGGAGAGACCCAGTACTTC.

This sequence joins TRBV30 and TRBJ2-1; 7 bases line up with TRBD1. Germline CDR1 GTSNPN, CDR2 SVGIG (reference sequence). CDR3 length: 14 residues. Trimming removed 3 bases from V and 7 bases from J; junction bases left unmatched: 9. This CDR3 is CAWSGQAGSNEQFF. The CDR3 DNA follows: TGTGCCTGGAGCGGACAGGCGGGCTCTAATGAGCAGTTCTTC.

The chain has TRBV3-1 (or the pseudogene TRBV3-2) and TRBJ1-2; no clear D gene. Trimming left V 0 bases short and J 4 bases short, with 9 bases between. Germline V gene lookup returns CDR1 LGHDT and CDR2 YNNKEL (reference sequence). The CDR3 has 14 residues. CDR3 DNA sequence: TGTGCCAGCAGCCAAGATCGCGGGATCTATGGCTACACCTTC. The encoded protein is CASSQDRGIYGYTF.

J is TRBJ1-2 and V is TRBV5-1; D gene unclear. The V end was cut by 2 bases, the J end by 6 bases, with 5 bases between. Germline values: CDR1 SGHRS, CDR2 YFSETQ. CDR3 size: 11 residues. The CDR3 nucleotides are TGCGCCAGCAGCTTTAGAGATGGCTACACCTTC. It translates to CASSFRDGYTF.

The J gene is TRBJ1-2, the V gene TRBV25-1; 7 positions match TRBD1. The length of the CDR3 is 13 residues. CDR1 and CDR2 (germline): MGHDK, SYGVNS. The V gene end was trimmed by 4 bases and the J gene end by 6 bases; junction bases not matched to a gene: 5. Written as DNA, the CDR3 is TGTGCCAGCAGTGGGGACAGCCGGCATGGCTACACCTTC. It yields the protein CASSGDSRHGYTF.

This clone was detected only a few times. The rearrangement joins TRBV9 to TRBJ2-7, with 7 bases matching TRBD1. The V and J ends lost 5 bases and 0 bases, in that order; junction bases with no gene match: 11. CDR1 and CDR2 from the germline V gene are SGDLS and YYNGEE. The CDR3 is made up of 16 amino acids. The CDR3 DNA reads as TGTGCCAGCAGTAATAGGGACAGCCTAAGCTCCTACGAGCAGTACTTC. It specifies CASSNRDSLSSYEQYF.